These 27 T cell receptor beta chains share one sample of origin, sequenced in a study of human T cells and chemical hapten exposure. The time point was: patch test 2, 6 weeks after DPC sensitization. Treatment noted: therapeutic diphenylcyclopropenone sensitization with weekly scalp DPC. TCRdb redid the calling of the RACE reads with MiXCR, one entry per CDR3 protein. The sample comprises 95,000 or so distinct CDR3 sequences, over 10% of which are singletons, and 3.2% rests with the top ten. The specimen comprised whole blood, sampled in connection with sensitization to the hapten diphenylcyclopropenone (DPC). The receptors here all came from a woman aged 35 to 49 with alopecia areata. Some clones in this sample may be carry-over from other donors' samples.

Details on this clonotype: One junction end disagrees with the germline gene, perhaps due to a read error. The chain has TRBV7-7 and TRBJ2-7; TRBD1 is a possible D gene (6 bases). Germline values: CDR1 SSHAT, CDR2 FNYEAQ (reference sequence). The CDR3 consists of 13 residues. This chain's CDR3 is CASSFGQGSEQYF. In DNA, the CDR3 is TGTGCTAGCAGCTTCGGGCAGGGGAGCGAGCAGTACTTC. Based on the CDR3 plus reference TRBV7-7 and TRBJ2-7, the full variable domain is GAGVSQSPRYKVTKRGQDVTLRCDPISSHATLYWYQQALGQGPEFLTYFNYEAQPDKSGLPSDRFSAERPEGSISTLTIQRTEQRDSAMYRCASSFGQGSEQYFGPGTRLTVT.

Only a few counts were recorded for this clonotype. This rearrangement joins TRBV7-2 to TRBJ2-2; TRBD1 might be the D (5 bases). Trimming removed 2 bases from V and 3 bases from J, with 7 bases in between. Germline CDR1 and CDR2: SGHTA and FQGNSA. CDR3 length equals 14 residues. The CDR3 bases are TGTGCCAGCAGCTTAAGGGGCTACACCGGGGAGCTGTTTTTT. Translated, it gives CASSLRGYTGELFF.

The genes are TRBV18 and TRBJ1-1; D gene uncertain. Trimming pared 2 bases from V and 1 base from J, leaving 5 bases between. CDR1 and CDR2 (germline): KGHSH, LQKENI. This CDR3 comprises 13 residues. CDR3 protein: CASSPAGNTEAFF. CDR3 bases: TGTGCCAGCTCACCAGCAGGGAACACTGAAGCTTTCTTT.

The sample holds many counts of this clonotype. The chain has TRBV7-2 and TRBJ2-3, with 7 bases that match TRBD2. V lost 1 base, J lost 3 bases, and 10 bases stayed unmatched. Germline CDR1 reads SGHTA; CDR2 reads FQGNSA. CDR3 length: 17 residues. CDR3 residues: CASSLGPQAGSTDTQYF. CDR3 bases: TGTGCCAGCAGCTTAGGACCTCAAGCGGGGTCAACAGATACGCAGTATTTT.

The rearrangement uses TRBV12-3 or TRBV12-4 and TRBJ1-5; D gene uncertain. Trimming took 7 bases from V and 2 from J, leaving 15 bases between them. CDR3 size: 15 residues. CDR3 residues: CASTIGRSGNQPQHF. The CDR3 DNA is TGTGCCAGCACTATTGGGCGGAGCGGCAATCAGCCCCAGCATTTT.

This clonotype has at least ten counts. This chain connects TRBV7-9 to TRBJ1-4; D is possibly TRBD1 (6 bases). Per germline, CDR1 SEHNR and CDR2 FQNEAQ (reference sequence). This CDR3 has 15 amino acids. The V gene lost 4 bases and the J gene lost 4 bases, with 13 bases spanning the gap. For the CDR3, the DNA is TGTGCCAGCAGCTACGTGGGACACCTTAATGAAAAACTGTTTTTT. Protein: CASSYVGHLNEKLFF.

This clonotype came up a few times. V usage is TRBV10-3 and J usage is TRBJ1-1; no clear D. Trimming stripped 3 bases from V and 0 bases from J, with 8 bases between. This CDR3 is 14 amino acids long. In germline, CDR1 is ENHRY, CDR2 SYGVKD. The CDR3 bases are TGTGCCATCAGTGAAGGCCAGCTGAACACTGAAGCTTTCTTT. Amino acids: CAISEGQLNTEAFF.

This clonotype turned up a few times. This chain connects TRBV28 to TRBJ2-7; no clear D gene. CDR3 length: 14 residues. In germline, CDR1 is MDHEN, CDR2 SYDVKM. Trimming left V 2 bases short and J 10 bases short, with 18 bases between. This CDR3 reads CASSLGSELPLQYF. For the CDR3, the DNA is TGTGCCAGCAGTTTAGGTTCGGAACTCCCTCTCCAGTACTTC.

This clonotype has a count of ten or more. The CDR3: CASSLVAGFSGANVLTF. CDR3 bases: TGTGCCAGCAGCTTAGTGGCAGGTTTCTCTGGGGCCAACGTCCTGACTTTC. The V and J genes are TRBV7-2 and TRBJ2-6; no reliable D call. Germline V lookup: CDR1 SGHTA, CDR2 FQGNSA. The CDR3 totals 17 residues. Trimming took 1 base from V and 0 from J, leaving 10 bases between them.

This clonotype was observed many times. The CDR3 nucleotides are TGTGCCAGCAGCCAAGGGACAGGGGGCGGCGAGACCCAGTACTTC. Its translation: CASSQGTGGGETQYF. The chain is built from TRBV14 and TRBJ2-5; 11 bases match TRBD1. Looked up from germline, CDR1 is SGHDN and CDR2 is FVKESK. The CDR3 runs to 15 residues. V lost 1 base and J lost 5; bases outside the gene matches: 3.

There are many counts of this clonotype. The V gene is TRBV18, the J gene TRBJ1-5; D may be TRBD1 (5 bases). CDR3 length: 15 residues. Trimming took 2 bases from V and 4 from J, leaving 12 bases between them. Germline V gene sequence: CDR1 KGHSH, CDR2 LQKENI. CDR3 DNA sequence: TGTGCCAGCTCACCATATCCGGGGGTGAATCAGCCCCAGCATTTT. Its translation: CASSPYPGVNQPQHF.

This clonotype occurred many times. This chain joins TRBV6-2 or TRBV6-3 and TRBJ2-2; D gene unclear. The CDR3 runs 13 residues. Trimming stripped 0 bases from V and 5 bases from J, with 4 bases between. CDR1 is MNHEY and CDR2 is SVGEGT in the germline V gene. The CDR3 nucleotides read TGTGCCAGCAGTTACTCTCGGACCGGGGAGCTGTTTTTT. Translating gives CASSYSRTGELFF.

This clonotype was detected a few times. The chain employs TRBV14 and TRBJ2-2; D gene uncertain. The ends were cut back, 0 bases at V and 4 bases at J, with 3 bases in the middle. CDR1 and CDR2 from the germline V gene are SGHDN and FVKESK. The CDR3 contains 13 residues. The CDR3 coding sequence is TGTGCCAGCAGCCAAGATCGCACCGGGGAGCTGTTTTTT. It translates to CASSQDRTGELFF.

The chain has TRBV20-1 and TRBJ2-5; either TRBD1 or TRBD2 may fit D (6 bases each). CDR1 is DFQATT, CDR2 SNEGSKA, per germline (reference sequence). This CDR3 has 14 amino acids. V was trimmed by 6 bases and J by 4 bases, leaving 18 bases between them. The CDR3 bases are TGCAGTGCCAGGCTGAGGGGGGTGACAGAGACCCAGTACTTC. It encodes CSARLRGVTETQYF.

J is TRBJ2-7 and V is TRBV20-1; a weak D match, TRBD1 (5 bases). Trimming removed 4 bases at V and 3 bases at J, with 10 bases between. CDR1 is DFQATT and CDR2 is SNEGSKA in the germline V gene (reference sequence). This CDR3 is built from 12 residues. CDR3 in amino acids: CSATTASYEQYF. The CDR3 DNA sequence: TGCAGTGCTACGACAGCAAGCTACGAGCAGTACTTC.

This clonotype was recorded many times. The chain recombines TRBV20-1 with TRBJ1-1, with D perhaps matching TRBD1 (6 bases). The V and J ends lost 2 bases and 1 base respectively, with 11 bases between them. From germline, CDR1 is DFQATT and CDR2 SNEGSKA (reference sequence). The CDR3 spans 14 residues. This CDR3 is CSARSPDRNTEAFF. CDR3 bases: TGCAGTGCTAGATCCCCGGACAGGAACACTGAAGCTTTCTTT.

V is TRBV29-1 and J is TRBJ1-5, with 10 bases aligning to TRBD1. The trim removed 6 bases at V and 7 bases at J, leaving 6 bases unmatched. Germline loops: CDR1 SQVTM, CDR2 ANQGSEA. This CDR3 is 13 amino acids long. CDR3 sequence (DNA): TGCAGCGTGGGACAGGGGCTGTCCCAGCCCCAGCATTTT. It codes for CSVGQGLSQPQHF.

The chain combines TRBV10-3 with TRBJ2-7, with D tentatively TRBD2 (5 bases). This CDR3 region has 12 residues. V was cut by 0 bases and J by 5 bases, with 5 bases left in between. CDR1 and CDR2 from the germline V gene are ENHRY and SYGVKD. The CDR3 DNA follows: TGTGCCATCAGTGAGTCGAGGGACGAGCAGTACTTC. It translates to CAISESRDEQYF.

The genes are TRBV6-2 or TRBV6-3 and TRBJ2-7; D may be TRBD1 or TRBD2 (5 bases each). This CDR3 is 14 amino acids long. Germline V lookup: CDR1 MNHEY, CDR2 SVGEGT. Trimming pared 7 bases from V and 1 base from J, leaving 14 bases between. The CDR3, as DNA: TGTGCCAGCATTAACTCGGGACCTTCCTACGAGCAGTACTTC. This gives the protein CASINSGPSYEQYF.

In its sample, this clonotype was seen many times. The chain uses TRBV6-2 or TRBV6-3 and TRBJ1-6, with 8 bases matching TRBD1. Germline CDR1 MNHEY, CDR2 SVGEGT. CDR3 length: 14 residues. The V and J ends lost 8 bases and 7 bases, in that order; junction bases with no gene match: 7. Here the CDR3 reads CASSPGTGNSPLHF. CDR3 nucleotide sequence: TGTGCCAGCTCACCCGGGACAGGAAATTCACCCCTCCACTTT.

This clonotype has at least ten counts. The CDR3 loop is CASISGRKNVQYF. As DNA, the CDR3 is TGCGCCAGCATTAGCGGGAGGAAGAATGTGCAGTATTTT. The chain combines TRBV10-2 with TRBJ2-3; 10 bases fit TRBD2. V was clipped by 7 bases and J by 11 bases; unmatched bases: 9. Per germline, CDR1 WSHSY and CDR2 SAAADI. This CDR3 has 13 amino acids.

This clonotype has more than one count but fewer than ten. The chain uses TRBV6-1 and TRBJ2-7; 11 positions match TRBD2. The CDR3 contains 14 residues. J lost 3 bases, V lost 6 bases, and 4 bases had no gene match. Per germline, CDR1 MNHNS and CDR2 SASEGT. In DNA form, the CDR3 reads TGTGCCAGCAGCACTAGCGGGGGATTCTACGAGCAGTACTTC. This codes for CASSTSGGFYEQYF.

This clonotype appeared many times. The gene calls are TRBV4-2 and TRBJ2-3, with D possibly matching TRBD2 (7 bases). V gave up 4 bases and J gave up 4 bases, with 21 bases separating them. Germline assignment: CDR1 LGHNA and CDR2 YNFKEQ. This CDR3 comprises 17 residues. CDR3 loop: CASSPTVGGGGPDTQYF. The DNA for the CDR3 is TGTGCCAGCAGCCCCACCGTGGGAGGGGGGGGCCCAGATACGCAGTATTTT.

This clonotype was found a few times. The V call is TRBV7-9, the J call TRBJ1-5, with D maybe TRBD1 (5 bases). The CDR3 covers 13 residues. V gave up 5 bases and J gave up 6 bases, with 11 bases separating them. Germline V lookup: CDR1 SEHNR, CDR2 FQNEAQ (reference sequence). The CDR3 DNA reads as TGTGCCAGCAGCGCCACAGGCCTTCAGCCCCAGCATTTT. Translated, it gives CASSATGLQPQHF.

This clonotype was recorded many times. This sequence joins TRBV9 and TRBJ2-7; D gene unclear. This CDR3 is built from 14 residues. Germline V gives CDR1 SGDLS, CDR2 YYNGEE. V lost 3 bases and J lost 1, with 11 bases in between. This CDR3 reads CASSAAAVSYEQYF. The CDR3 DNA is TGTGCCAGCAGCGCAGCAGCCGTATCCTACGAGCAGTACTTC.

V and J are TRBV6-6 and TRBJ1-5; the D is unclear. Germline V lookup: CDR1 MNHNY, CDR2 SVGAGI (reference sequence). This CDR3 region has 12 residues. Trimming shortened V by 6 bases and J by 7 bases, and 10 bases separated the two germline ends. CDR3 coding DNA: TGTGCCAGCAGAGCAGAAGGCCAGCCCCAGCATTTT. Protein sequence: CASRAEGQPQHF.

Details on this clonotype: A much bigger clone sits one base away, suggesting this may be a read error. This rearrangement joins TRBV21-1 to TRBJ2-7; the DNA was not compared with TRBD1, the D call given in the table. TRBV21-1 is reported as a pseudogene. CDR3 length: 15 residues. The CDR3 loop is CASSKEAGDSYEQYF. The CDR3 DNA reads TGTGCCAGCAGCAAAGAAGCAGGGGACTCCTACGAGCAGTACTTC.